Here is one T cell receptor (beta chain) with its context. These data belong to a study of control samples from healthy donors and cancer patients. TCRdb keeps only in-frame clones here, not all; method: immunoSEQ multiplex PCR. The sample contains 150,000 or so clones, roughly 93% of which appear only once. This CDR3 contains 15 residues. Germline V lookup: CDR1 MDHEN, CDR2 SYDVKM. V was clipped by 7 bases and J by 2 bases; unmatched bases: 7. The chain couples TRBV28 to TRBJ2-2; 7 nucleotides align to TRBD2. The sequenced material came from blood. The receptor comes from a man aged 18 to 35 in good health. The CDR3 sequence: CASTLRGDNTGELFF. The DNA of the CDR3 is TGTGCCAGCACCCTCCGGGGGGATAACACCGGGGAGCTGTTTTTT.